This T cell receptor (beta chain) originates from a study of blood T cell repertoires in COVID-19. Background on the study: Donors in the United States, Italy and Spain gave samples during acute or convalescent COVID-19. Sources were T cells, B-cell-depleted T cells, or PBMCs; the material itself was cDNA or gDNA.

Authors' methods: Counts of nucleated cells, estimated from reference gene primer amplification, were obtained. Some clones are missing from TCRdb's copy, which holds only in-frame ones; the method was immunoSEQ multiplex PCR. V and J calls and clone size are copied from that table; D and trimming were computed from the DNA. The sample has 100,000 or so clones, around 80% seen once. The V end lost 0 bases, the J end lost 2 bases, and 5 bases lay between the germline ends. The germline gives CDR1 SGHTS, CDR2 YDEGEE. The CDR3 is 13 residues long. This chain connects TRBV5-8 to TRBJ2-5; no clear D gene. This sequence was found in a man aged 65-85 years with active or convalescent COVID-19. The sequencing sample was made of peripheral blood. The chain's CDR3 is CASSLGAQETQYF. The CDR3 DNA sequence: TGTGCCAGCAGCTTGGGCGCTCAAGAGACCCAGTACTTC. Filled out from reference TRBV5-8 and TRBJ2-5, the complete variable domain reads EAGVTQSPTHLIKTRGQQATLRCSPISGHTSVYWYQQALGLGLQFLLWYDEGEERNRGNFPPRFSGRQFPNYSSELNVNALELEDSALYLCASSLGAQETQYFGPGTRLLVL.